The following is a TCR beta chain sequence with its context. Its antigen is undetermined. Only in-frame clones appear in the TCRdb table, and some are missing; sequencing was by immunoSEQ multiplex PCR. The table lists 1.6 million or so clones, about 96% of them singletons, with approximately 1.1% in the top ten. These data are taken from a study of shared clonotypes between healthy human individuals. Whole-study context: A few men and two women, aged 18 to 49, were donors. Study observations and caveats: Clonotypes shared by all four sorted-subset donors had higher generation probabilities than non-shared clonotypes. Only blood was sampled, and tissue TCR repertoires likely differ from blood ones.

Splitting the CD4+ cells yielded a CD45RA+ naive subset and a CD45RA-negative memory subset. Germline V gene data show CDR1 as SGHDT and CDR2 as YYEEEE. The V and J ends lost 4 bases and 1 base respectively, with 11 bases between them. This CDR3 has 14 residues. The TCR originated in a man under 40 in good health. The rearrangement links TRBV5-6 to TRBJ1-1; perhaps TRBD1 as D (5 bases). Sequencing used naive CD4+ T cells sorted from blood. The subset is: CD45RA+ positively selected. CDR3 protein: CASSIADRNTEAFF. The CDR3 DNA reads TGTGCCAGCAGCATAGCCGACAGGAACACTGAAGCTTTCTTT. Based on the CDR3 plus reference TRBV5-6 and TRBJ1-1, the full variable domain is DAGVTQSPTHLIKTRGQQVTLRCSPKSGHDTVSWYQQALGQGPQFIFQYYEEEERQRGNFPDRFSGHQFPNYSSELNVNALLLGDSALYLCASSIADRNTEAFFGQGTRLTVV.